This is a list of T cell receptor beta chains from one sample in a study of cytomegalovirus exposure and HLA in healthy donors. TCRdb's copy holds only in-frame clones and misses some; the assay was immunoSEQ multiplex PCR. The sample holds around 160,000 clones, about 72% seen once. The specimen sequenced was PBMCs. The receptor source for this set is a male donor in good health and CMV-seronegative. Both conserved end residues are part of each CDR3. The D gene is left open where the match is weak. Clone size appears in some rows only: once, few, many, or a class for an expanded clone.

TRBJ1-5 . TRBV7-2 . CASRLGGQVNQPQHF TGTGCCAGCAGACTGGGGGGGCAGGTCAATCAGCCCCAGCATTTT
TRBJ2-5 few TRBV6-1 . CASSEKVEGRETQYF TGTGCCAGCAGTGAAAAGGTTGAAGGCAGGGAGACCCAGTACTTC
TRBJ2-2 . TRBV14 TRBD2 CASSQGLLAGVGELFF TGTGCCAGCAGCCAAGGACTTCTAGCGGGAGTGGGGGAGCTGTTTTTT
TRBJ2-1 . TRBV29-1 . CSGVELASYNEQFF TGCAGCGGGGTGGAACTAGCCTCTTACAATGAGCAGTTCTTC
TRBJ2-5 once TRBV28 TRBD2 CASSLRAGGKETQYF TGTGCCAGCAGTTTAAGGGCGGGAGGGAAAGAGACCCAGTACTTC
TRBJ2-7 . TRBV27 . CASSLTLSYEQYF TGTGCCAGCAGTTTGACTCTGTCCTACGAGCAGTACTTC
TRBJ2-4 . TRBV18 . CASSPPSGSKNIQYF TGTGCCAGCTCACCACCATCAGGTTCCAAAAACATTCAGTACTTC
TRBJ2-7 . TRBV28 TRBD2 CPPRLAGVLSSYEQYF TGTCCCCCCCGGTTAGCGGGAGTTTTGAGCTCCTACGAGCAGTACTTC
TRBJ2-5 . TRBV7-6 TRBD2 CASSRTRTSETQYF TGTGCCAGCAGTCGTACTCGGACTAGCGAGACCCAGTACTTC
TRBJ2-3 . TRBV5-3 . CARSRSSDQITDTQYF TGTGCCAGAAGCAGGAGCTCCGATCAAATCACAGATACGCAGTATTTT
TRBJ2-7 . TRBV27 . CASSPRQDAYEQYF TGTGCCAGCAGTCCCCGACAGGACGCCTACGAGCAGTACTTC
TRBJ2-1 . TRBV27 TRBD2 CASSRRLAGYNEQFF TGTGCCAGCAGTCGAAGACTAGCGGGCTACAATGAGCAGTTCTTC
TRBJ1-1 . TRBV7-9 . CAGLLTVASTEAFF TGTGCCGGATTACTGACAGTCGCTTCCACTGAAGCTTTCTTT
TRBJ1-2 . TRBV7-9 TRBD1 CASSTRTGGYGYTF TGTGCCAGCAGCACCCGGACAGGGGGCTATGGCTACACCTTC